Listed below are T cell receptor beta chains from one sample, sequenced in a study of blood T cell repertoires in COVID-19. TCRdb's copy holds only in-frame clones and misses some; the assay was immunoSEQ multiplex PCR. The repertoire has 310,000 or so clones, over 75% of them found once; the top ten carry 1%. Sample: peripheral blood. These TCRs come from a man aged 50-60 years with active or convalescent COVID-19. CDR3s include the opening cysteine and the closing phenylalanine or tryptophan. Fields, in order: V gene, clone size, CDR3 length, D gene, J gene, CDR3 protein, CDR3 DNA. A D gene is named only where the DNA matches it firmly. Clone size is stated in some rows and not others, as once, few, many or a class when expanded.

v_gene: TRBV24-1
abundance: .
len: 12
d_gene: .
j_gene: TRBJ1-1
CDR3aa: CATSGRDTEAFF
CDR3nt: TGTGCCACCAGTGGGAGGGACACTGAAGCTTTCTTT

v_gene: TRBV19
abundance: few
len: 14
d_gene: TRBD1
j_gene: TRBJ1-1
CDR3aa: CASAPWTGPTEAFF
CDR3nt: TGTGCCAGCGCCCCCTGGACAGGGCCCACTGAAGCTTTCTTT

v_gene: TRBV19
abundance: .
len: 12
d_gene: TRBD1
j_gene: TRBJ1-1
CDR3aa: CASRRGHTEAFF
CDR3nt: TGTGCCAGTCGTAGGGGGCACACTGAAGCTTTCTTT

v_gene: TRBV5-1
abundance: .
len: 15
d_gene: .
j_gene: TRBJ2-1
CDR3aa: CASSLAGETYNEQFF
CDR3nt: TGCGCCAGCAGCTTGGCCGGGGAGACTTACAATGAGCAGTTCTTC

v_gene: TRBV2
abundance: once
len: 14
d_gene: TRBD2
j_gene: TRBJ2-4
CDR3aa: CASSTGTSWNIQYF
CDR3nt: TGTGCCAGCAGTACCGGGACTAGCTGGAACATTCAGTACTTC

v_gene: TRBV2
abundance: .
len: 14
d_gene: TRBD1
j_gene: TRBJ1-2
CDR3aa: CASRPGQGIDGYTF
CDR3nt: TGTGCCAGCAGGCCGGGACAGGGGATTGATGGCTACACCTTC

v_gene: TRBV10-3
abundance: .
len: 14
d_gene: TRBD1
j_gene: TRBJ1-6
CDR3aa: CAISGQGSSSPLYF
CDR3nt: TGTGCCATCAGCGGACAGGGGTCTTCTTCACCCCTCTACTTT

v_gene: TRBV5-1
abundance: .
len: 14
d_gene: TRBD1
j_gene: TRBJ1-3
CDR3aa: CASSWTGSGNTIYF
CDR3nt: TGCGCCAGCAGCTGGACAGGGAGTGGAAACACCATATATTTT

v_gene: TRBV10-3
abundance: .
len: 15
d_gene: .
j_gene: TRBJ1-3
CDR3aa: CAISEQVHSGNTIYF
CDR3nt: TGTGCCATCAGTGAACAGGTTCACTCTGGAAACACCATATATTTT

v_gene: TRBV27
abundance: .
len: 15
d_gene: TRBD1
j_gene: TRBJ1-4
CDR3aa: CASSRDRGSNEKLFF
CDR3nt: TGTGCCAGCAGTCGTGACAGGGGATCTAATGAAAAACTGTTTTTT